Each of the 8 T cell receptor beta chains below was sequenced from the same sample in a study of beta chain features in type 1 diabetes. The investigators reverse transcribed all of the isolated RNA, so they sequenced expressed TCRB transcripts. This table comes from immunoSEQ multiplex PCR, and its TCRdb copy is limited to in-frame clones, with some not included. The table lists 200,000 to 250,000 clones, 25% to 30% of them singletons. Sequences were obtained from central memory CD4+ T cells from blood. These receptors were collected from a man aged 30 to 39 in good health.

This clone was found once. The V gene is TRBV9, the J gene TRBJ2-5; 10 bases are shared with TRBD2. V trimming: 4 bases; J trimming: 7 bases; junction bases outside the gene matches: 7. The CDR3 totals 14 residues. From germline, CDR1 is SGDLS and CDR2 YYNGEE. The CDR3 sequence is CASSISGRRVTQYF. CDR3 DNA: TGTGCCAGCAGCATTAGCGGGAGGAGAGTGACCCAGTACTTC.

The chain links TRBV6-6 to TRBJ1-1; D unresolved. CDR3 length equals 13 residues. Germline V gene data show CDR1 as MNHNY and CDR2 as SVGAGI (reference sequence). V lost 10 bases and J 0 bases, leaving 12 bases between the germline ends. Written as DNA, the CDR3 is TGTGCCACCTGGTACAGCGTGAACACTGAAGCTTTCTTT. Its translation: CATWYSVNTEAFF.

This sequence joins TRBV7-2 and TRBJ1-6; D is unresolved. The CDR3 is 16 amino acids. Trimming pared 1 base from V and 9 bases from J, leaving 16 bases between. CDR1 and CDR2 (germline): SGHTA, FQGNSA. The CDR3: CASSLGDGRLASPLHF. In DNA form, the CDR3 reads TGTGCCAGCAGCTTAGGCGACGGAAGACTCGCTTCACCCCTCCACTTT.

This chain joins TRBV29-1 and TRBJ2-1, with 8 bases identical to TRBD2. The V gene end was trimmed by 1 base and the J gene end by 0 bases; junction bases not matched to a gene: 14. Germline V gene data show CDR1 as SQVTM and CDR2 as ANQGSEA. This CDR3 is built from 19 residues. DNA for the CDR3: TGCAGCGTTGAAGGCGTTGGAATTAGCGGGATTAGCTCCTACAATGAGCAGTTCTTC. It codes for CSVEGVGISGISSYNEQFF.

A remark on this clone: Other DNA sequences in the same sample also yield this CDR3. The chain recombines TRBV7-2 with TRBJ1-1, with 7 bases fitting TRBD1. The V segment lost 6 bases and the J segment 2 bases; nucleotides outside the gene matches: 6. The CDR3 is made up of 14 amino acids. Germline V lookup: CDR1 SGHTA, CDR2 FQGNSA. The CDR3 DNA sequence: TGTGCCAGCAGACCCGGGGACAGCAACACTGAAGCTTTCTTT. It codes for CASRPGDSNTEAFF.

This sequence joins TRBV5-1 and TRBJ2-1; 8 nucleotides line up with TRBD1. In germline, CDR1 is SGHRS, CDR2 YFSETQ. The CDR3 contains 14 residues. Trimming took 4 bases from V and 8 from J; bases not matched to a gene: 8. The CDR3 region is CASSPGQGRDEQFF. The CDR3 nucleotides read TGCGCCAGCAGCCCCGGACAGGGACGGGATGAGCAGTTCTTC.

This clone showed up just a few times. This chain's CDR3 is CASSNNPPGRWADTQYF. CDR3 in DNA: TGTGCCAGCAGCAACAACCCCCCAGGGAGGTGGGCAGATACGCAGTATTTT. V and J are TRBV14 and TRBJ2-3; D is possibly TRBD2 (6 bases). The germline V gene encodes CDR1 SGHDN and CDR2 FVKESK. The CDR3 has 17 residues. Trimming took off 5 bases at V and 4 bases at J, with 22 bases between the two ends.

This clone was seen more than once but under ten times. The chain carries TRBV5-1 and TRBJ2-5; TRBD2 matches at 8 bases. Germline CDR1 is SGHRS and CDR2 is YFSETQ. The CDR3 runs 15 residues. V lost 3 bases to trimming and J lost 4 bases; unmatched junction nucleotides: 8. CDR3 amino acids: CASSSTGTRAETQYF. In DNA form, the CDR3 reads TGCGCCAGCAGCTCAACCGGGACTAGGGCAGAGACCCAGTACTTC. Looking up the rest from reference TRBV5-1 and TRBJ2-5 gives the full variable domain: KAGVTQTPRYLIKTRGQQVTLSCSPISGHRSVSWYQQTPGQGLQFLFEYFSETQRNKGNFPGRFSGRQFSNSRSEMNVSTLELGDSALYLCASSSTGTRAETQYFGPGTRLLVL.